The T cell receptor (beta chain) described here comes from a study of blood T cell repertoires in COVID-19. The ends were cut back, 6 bases at V and 5 bases at J, with 13 bases in the middle. The CDR3 length is 12 residues. Germline V gene sequence: CDR1 GTSNPN, CDR2 SVGIG (reference sequence). This clone is a singleton in its sample. Produced via immunoSEQ multiplex PCR; TCRdb's table is partial and in-frame only. The sample includes about 45,000 clones, over 70% seen only once; the top ten take about 14%. The chain joins TRBV30 to TRBJ2-5; D possibly corresponds to TRBD1 (5 bases). The source of this sequence is a human donor in a cohort sampled during active COVID-19. What was sequenced was peripheral blood. CDR3 nucleotide sequence: TGTGCCTGCAGGGAAGTTGGGGAGACCCAGTACTTC. Translated: CACREVGETQYF.